Below, 22 T cell receptor beta chains from the same sample are listed, as sequenced in a study of radiotherapy plus CTLA-4 blockade in lung cancer. Profiled with immunoSEQ multiplex PCR; TCRdb holds only in-frame clones, not every one. The profile shows approximately 33,000 clones, approximately 80% of them singletons. The sample consisted of peripheral blood, taken from a patient treated with radiotherapy plus ipilimumab. These receptors came from a human donor with non-small cell lung cancer who had stable disease on radiotherapy plus ipilimumab.

V is TRBV7-3 and J is TRBJ2-1; no clear D. The germline V gene has CDR1 SGHTA and CDR2 FQGTGA. The V and J ends lost 1 base and 6 bases respectively, with 10 bases between them. The CDR3 length is 14 residues. The CDR3: CASSLRPLTNEQFF. The CDR3 nucleotides are TGTGCCAGCAGCTTAAGACCCCTCACCAATGAGCAGTTCTTC.

The chain has TRBV6-5 and TRBJ2-1, with D perhaps matching TRBD1 (6 bases). CDR3 length equals 13 residues. Germline V lookup: CDR1 MNHEY, CDR2 SVGAGI. The V end lost 6 bases, the J end lost 8 bases, and 14 bases lay between the germline ends. The CDR3 DNA reads as TGTGCCAGCAGCCCTGGACAGCTTTATGAGCAGTTCTTC. Encoded protein: CASSPGQLYEQFF.

The count of this clone is one. This chain links TRBV9 with TRBJ2-7; D remains ambiguous. The CDR3 runs 13 residues. Germline-derived CDR1 and CDR2 are SGDLS and YYNGEE. Trimming cost V 0 bases and J 6 bases, with 10 bases left between them. CDR3 sequence: CASSVEGSTEQYV. The CDR3, as DNA: TGTGCCAGCAGCGTAGAGGGTTCAACCGAGCAGTACGTC.

This chain connects TRBV30 to TRBJ1-6; D is ambiguous. Between the trimmed V and J ends, which lost 0 bases and 11 bases, there was a span of 8 bases. Germline CDR1 GTSNPN, CDR2 SVGIG (reference sequence). The CDR3 is 12 residues long. The CDR3 bases are TGTGCCTGGAGTGTACTTGGGGCACCCCTCCACTTT. It yields the protein CAWSVLGAPLHF.

J is TRBJ2-1 and V is TRBV7-8; 12 nucleotides match TRBD1. The CDR3 spans 16 residues. With 5 bases clipped from V and 9 bases from J, the junction kept 11 bases outside the gene matches. Per germline, CDR1 SGHVS and CDR2 FQNEAQ. In DNA, the CDR3 is TGTGCCAGCAGCCCCCCGGGGGACAGGGGGCAGGGTGAGCAGTTCTTC. Its translation is CASSPPGDRGQGEQFF.

This rearrangement joins TRBV2 to TRBJ1-5; D unclear. Germline V lookup: CDR1 SNHLY, CDR2 FYNNEI. The CDR3 length is 14 residues. The V end lost 4 bases, the J end lost 1 base, and 8 bases lay between the germline ends. The CDR3 spells CASSGEASNQPQHF. The CDR3 DNA sequence: TGTGCCAGCAGTGGAGAGGCGAGCAATCAGCCCCAGCATTTT.

The chain joins TRBV27 to TRBJ2-7; a weak D match, TRBD2 (5 bases). CDR1 is MNHEY, CDR2 SMNVEV, per germline (reference sequence). The CDR3 has 13 residues. The V gene lost 4 bases and the J gene lost 2 bases, with 9 bases spanning the gap. For the CDR3, the DNA is TGTGCCAGCAGTTCCGGGATGGCCTACGAGCAGTACTTC. Translating gives CASSSGMAYEQYF.

This clone turned up a few times. The V and J genes are TRBV5-6 and TRBJ1-6; D possibly corresponds to TRBD1 (5 bases). Germline CDR1 reads SGHDT; CDR2 reads YYEEEE. The CDR3 spans 14 residues. V was pared by 0 bases and J by 7 bases, with 8 bases between. This CDR3 is CASSLGQPNSPLHF. CDR3 nucleotides: TGTGCCAGCAGCTTGGGACAGCCGAATTCACCCCTCCACTTT.

This rearrangement joins TRBV4-3 to TRBJ2-7; D is unresolved. The CDR3 is made up of 15 amino acids. The V and J ends lost 0 bases and 0 bases respectively, with 9 bases between them. Germline V gene lookup returns CDR1 LGHNA and CDR2 YSLEER. In nucleotides, the CDR3 is TGCGCCAGCAGCCAAGAAGCCAGATTCTCCTACGAGCAGTACTTC. Its protein product is CASSQEARFSYEQYF.

The rearrangement links TRBV18 to TRBJ1-2; D is undetermined. The V and J ends lost 3 bases and 1 base respectively, with 9 bases between them. This CDR3 is 14 amino acids long. From germline, CDR1 is KGHSH and CDR2 LQKENI. The CDR3 region is CASSPGNNNYGYTF. The CDR3 DNA sequence: TGTGCCAGCTCACCCGGTAATAATAACTATGGCTACACCTTC.

This chain links TRBV12-5 with TRBJ1-1; weak D call: TRBD1 (6 bases). CDR1 is LGHNT and CDR2 is FRNRAP in the germline V gene. The length of the CDR3 is 13 residues. V lost 6 bases, J lost 2 bases, and 10 bases lay in between. This chain's CDR3 is CASGQQGNTEAFF. The CDR3 nucleotides are TGTGCTAGTGGGCAACAGGGTAACACTGAAGCTTTCTTT.

The CDR3 sequence is CASSYRNTIYF. The CDR3 region has the DNA TGTGCCAGCAGCTATCGAAACACCATATATTTT. V is TRBV6-5 and J is TRBJ1-3; D remains ambiguous. V lost 6 bases to trimming and J lost 5 bases, with 5 bases between them. This CDR3 region has 11 residues. Germline V gives CDR1 MNHEY, CDR2 SVGAGI.

This clone was seen only a few times. The V call is TRBV7-2, the J call TRBJ2-2; D not resolved. V lost 1 base to trimming and J lost 6 bases, with 18 bases between them. The CDR3 is 17 residues long. Per germline, CDR1 SGHTA and CDR2 FQGNSA. The CDR3 bases are TGTGCCAGCAGCTTAGATCCTGCGAAGGTAGAGGCCGGGGAGCTGTTTTTT. Its protein product is CASSLDPAKVEAGELFF.

CDR3 loop: CASSPLLLAEAFF. CDR3 DNA sequence: TGTGCCAGCAGCCCCCTTCTTTTGGCTGAAGCTTTCTTT. The chain employs TRBV5-6 and TRBJ1-1; the D is unclear. Germline V gene sequence: CDR1 SGHDT, CDR2 YYEEEE. The germline V and J ends were trimmed by 4 bases and 6 bases, with 13 bases remaining between them. The CDR3 is 13 residues long.

This sequence joins TRBV19 and TRBJ2-1; D is perhaps TRBD1 (5 bases). This CDR3 has 13 amino acids. V shed 3 bases and J shed 4 bases, with 7 bases lying between them. CDR1 is LNHDA and CDR2 is SQIVND in the germline V gene (reference sequence). The CDR3 coding sequence is TGTGCCAGTAGTATTGACAGTTACAATGAGCAGTTCTTC. Amino acid sequence: CASSIDSYNEQFF.

The CDR3 DNA is TGTGCCAGCAGGGGGGACAGCTATAGCAATCAGCCCCAGCATTTT. Translation gives CASRGDSYSNQPQHF. V is TRBV6-1 and J is TRBJ1-5, with TRBD1 matching 7 bases. V dropped 6 bases and J dropped 0; count of bases not matched to a gene: 5. The V gene's germline CDR1 is MNHNS and CDR2 SASEGT. This CDR3 has 15 amino acids.

V gene TRBV11-3 combines with J gene TRBJ1-1, with D maybe TRBD1 (5 bases). The germline CDR1 and CDR2 sequences are SGHNT and YENEEA. The CDR3 loop spans 13 amino acids. V gave up 5 bases and J gave up 4 bases, with 11 bases separating them. The CDR3 region is CASSKGTLTEAFF. As DNA, the CDR3 is TGTGCCAGCAGCAAAGGGACCCTCACTGAAGCTTTCTTT.

The V gene is TRBV6-1, the J gene TRBJ1-2, with a tentative D call TRBD1 (5 bases). CDR1 MNHNS and CDR2 SASEGT come from the germline V gene. The CDR3 has 16 amino acids. Trimming removed 4 bases from V and 4 bases from J, with 19 bases in between. The CDR3 reads CASSGDPGQATYGYTF. The CDR3 DNA is TGTGCCAGCAGTGGGGACCCCGGCCAGGCCACCTATGGCTACACCTTC.

The chain links TRBV7-9 to TRBJ2-3, with D unclear. Germline V gives CDR1 SEHNR, CDR2 FQNEAQ (reference sequence). V was trimmed by 2 bases and J by 8 bases, leaving 17 bases between them. This CDR3 is built from 15 residues. CDR3 nucleotide sequence: TGTGCCAGCAGCTTACTAGATGGCTCAACGGGTACGCAGTATTTT. Amino acids: CASSLLDGSTGTQYF.

The chain joins TRBV6-4 to TRBJ2-2; D gene uncertain. The CDR3 loop spans 15 amino acids. Trimming pared 0 bases from V and 0 bases from J, leaving 5 bases between. CDR1 is MRHNA and CDR2 is SNTAGT in the germline V gene. The CDR3 region has the DNA TGTGCCAGCAGTGACTCTGCCGCGAACACCGGGGAGCTGTTTTTT. The encoded protein is CASSDSAANTGELFF.

Written as DNA, the CDR3 is TGTGCCAGCAGTTACTCGCTACTAGCGGGGGTAGAGACCCAGTACTTC. Its translation: CASSYSLLAGVETQYF. The rearrangement links TRBV6-5 to TRBJ2-5; 11 nucleotides match TRBD2. Germline lookup yields CDR1 MNHEY and CDR2 SVGAGI. The CDR3 consists of 16 residues. Trimming removed 0 bases from V and 4 bases from J; junction bases left unmatched: 4.

V gene TRBV7-9 combines with J gene TRBJ2-3; tentative D call: TRBD2 (5 bases). The CDR3 runs 15 residues. V shed 7 bases and J shed 0 bases, with 14 bases lying between them. CDR1 is SEHNR, CDR2 FQNEAQ, per germline (reference sequence). CDR3 nucleotide sequence: TGTGCCAGCACCCTAGGACTCATGAGCACAGATACGCAGTATTTT. Residues: CASTLGLMSTDTQYF.